Listed below are T cell receptor beta chains from one sample, sequenced in a study of T and B cells in COVID-19 patients. Each CDR3 protein is one row after TCRdb ran MiXCR on the multiplex PCR reads. The repertoire includes more than 11,000 distinct CDR3 sequences, about 28% of them detected once, and 6.5% to 7% sits in the top ten. Sequencing was performed on blood. Receptors originate from a human donor who had recovered from COVID-19. Each CDR3 is given with its conserved first and last residue. D genes are given only for firm matches. Clone size is given for some rows only: seen once, a few or many times, or a class if the clone is expanded.

V gene,clone size,D gene,J gene,CDR3 length,CDR3 DNA,CDR3 protein
TRBV30,many,NA,TRBJ1-2,11,TGTGCCTGGGGACAGTTCTATGGCTACACCTTC,CAWGQFYGYTF
TRBV11-2,NA,NA,TRBJ2-7,13,TGTGCCAGCAGCCTACCCCCGAAAAACGAGCAGTACTTC,CASSLPPKNEQYF
TRBV19,NA,TRBD1,TRBJ2-7,14,TGTGCCAGTAGTGGGGGACAGGGGTCGCACGAGCAGTACTTC,CASSGGQGSHEQYF
TRBV5-1,NA,NA,TRBJ1-3,10,TGCGCCAGCGCCGGAAACACCATATATTTT,CASAGNTIYF
TRBV5-6,NA,NA,TRBJ1-1,13,TGTGCCAGCACCCGGTGGGGAAACACTGAAGCTTTCTTT,CASTRWGNTEAFF
TRBV10-3,NA,NA,TRBJ1-1,12,TGTGCCATCAGGACAGGTGGGCCTGAAGCTTTCTTT,CAIRTGGPEAFF
TRBV12-3/TRBV12-4,NA,TRBD1,TRBJ1-4,12,TGTGCCAGCAGACCGAGACAGGGAAAACTGTTTTTT,CASRPRQGKLFF
TRBV12-5,NA,NA,TRBJ2-3,16,TGTGCTAGTGGTTCCCCCGCGAGGGGAAGCACAGATACGCAGTATTTT,CASGSPARGSTDTQYF
TRBV7-9,NA,NA,TRBJ1-3,14,TGTGCCAGCAGCTTGTTCATGACTGGAAACACCATATATTTT,CASSLFMTGNTIYF
TRBV20-1,few,TRBD1,TRBJ2-7,15,TGCAGTGCTCACCTGGGACAGGGGAACTCCTACGAGCAGTACTTC,CSAHLGQGNSYEQYF
TRBV5-6,many,TRBD1,TRBJ2-5,15,TGTGCTGCAGGGGGTCCTAGCAGGTACCAAGAGACCCAGTACTTC,CAAGGPSRYQETQYF
TRBV5-1,NA,NA,TRBJ2-3,17,TGCGCCAGCAGGTGGGGGACGGCCCTACTAGTCACAGATACGCAGTATTTT,CASRWGTALLVTDTQYF
TRBV30,many,NA,TRBJ2-5,15,TGTGCCTGGAGTGTACTCGGAAAAGGGAGAGAGACCCAGTACTTC,CAWSVLGKGRETQYF
TRBV7-9,NA,NA,TRBJ1-2,12,TGTGCCAGCAGCTCGAACCTCTATGGCTACACCTTC,CASSSNLYGYTF
TRBV28,NA,TRBD1,TRBJ2-5,14,TGTGCCAGCAGTACTAGACAGGGTCAAGAGACCCAGTACTTC,CASSTRQGQETQYF
TRBV6-5,many,NA,TRBJ2-2,13,TGTGCCAGCAGTCCCGGACGCAGCGGGGAGCTGTTTTTT,CASSPGRSGELFF
TRBV7-9,many,TRBD2,TRBJ2-1,18,TGTGCCAGCAGCTTAGATTATGAGGGGACTAGCGTGGGGGATGAGCAGTTCTTC,CASSLDYEGTSVGDEQFF
TRBV15,NA,TRBD1,TRBJ1-5,16,TGTGCCACCAGCAGCCGACAGGGGGCTTGGAATCAGCCCCAGCATTTT,CATSSRQGAWNQPQHF
TRBV13,medium-sized,NA,TRBJ2-5,14,TGTGCCAGCAGCCTCTGGACAGTACAAGAGACCCAGTACTTC,CASSLWTVQETQYF
TRBV5-6,many,TRBD2,TRBJ2-7,15,TGTGCCAGCAGCCTTCATCCGGGACTAGGTTACGAGCAGTACTTC,CASSLHPGLGYEQYF
TRBV6-2/TRBV6-3,many,NA,TRBJ2-7,12,TGTGCCAGCAGTTACTCGGGTCACGAGCAGTACTTC,CASSYSGHEQYF
TRBV12-3/TRBV12-4,few,NA,TRBJ2-2,14,TGTGCCAGCAGTTTGTGGGGGAACACCGGGGAGCTGTTTTTT,CASSLWGNTGELFF
TRBV30,medium-sized,NA,TRBJ1-4,14,TGTGCCTGGAGTGCACGGGGGCGCGGTGAAAAACTGTTTTTT,CAWSARGRGEKLFF
TRBV11-1,many,NA,TRBJ1-2,15,TGTGCCAGCAGCAAAGACCGGCCCGGGCCAACGGGCTACACCTTC,CASSKDRPGPTGYTF
TRBV27,medium-sized,TRBD1,TRBJ1-4,16,TGTGCCAGCAGTTCCATCGGACAGGGTTGGCTCCAAAAACTGTTTTTT,CASSSIGQGWLQKLFF
TRBV5-4,many,TRBD2,TRBJ2-1,15,TGTGCCAGCAGCTTGTGGATTAGCGGGAGCGATGAGCAGTTCTTC,CASSLWISGSDEQFF
TRBV6-5,many,NA,TRBJ2-5,14,TGTGCCAGCAGTTACTCGATGCCGGGGGAGACCCAGTACTTC,CASSYSMPGETQYF
TRBV7-2,NA,NA,TRBJ1-6,11,TGTGCCAGCAGCTTAATGGGGCCCCTCCACTTT,CASSLMGPLHF